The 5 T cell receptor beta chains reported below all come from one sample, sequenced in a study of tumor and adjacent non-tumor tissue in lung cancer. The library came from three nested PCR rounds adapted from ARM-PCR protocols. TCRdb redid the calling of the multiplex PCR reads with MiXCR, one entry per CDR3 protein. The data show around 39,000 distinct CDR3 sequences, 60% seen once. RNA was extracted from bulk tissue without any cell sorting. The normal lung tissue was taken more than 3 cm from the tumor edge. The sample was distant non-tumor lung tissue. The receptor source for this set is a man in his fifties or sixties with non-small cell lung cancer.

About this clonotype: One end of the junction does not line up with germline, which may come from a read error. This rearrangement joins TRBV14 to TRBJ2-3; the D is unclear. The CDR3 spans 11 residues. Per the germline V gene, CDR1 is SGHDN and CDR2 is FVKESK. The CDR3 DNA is TGTGACAGCAGCCACACAGATACGCAGTATTTT. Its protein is CDSSHTDTQYF.

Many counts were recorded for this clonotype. CDR3 region: CASRTDGGDTQYF. CDR3 nucleotide sequence: TGCGCCAGCAGAACGGACGGGGGGGATACGCAGTATTTT. The rearrangement links TRBV5-1 to TRBJ2-3; 7 bases are shared with TRBD2. CDR1 and CDR2 (germline): SGHRS, YFSETQ. The CDR3 is made up of 13 amino acids. J lost 6 bases, V lost 5 bases, and 6 bases had no gene match.

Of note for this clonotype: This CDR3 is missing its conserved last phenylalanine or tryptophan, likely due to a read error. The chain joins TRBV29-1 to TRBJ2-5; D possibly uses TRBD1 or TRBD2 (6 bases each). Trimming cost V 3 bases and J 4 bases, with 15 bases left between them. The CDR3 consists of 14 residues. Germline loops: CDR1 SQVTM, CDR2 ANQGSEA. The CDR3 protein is CSVDPGGGAETQYL. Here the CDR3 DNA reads TGCAGCGTTGACCCCGGAGGGGGTGCAGAGACCCAGTACTTA.

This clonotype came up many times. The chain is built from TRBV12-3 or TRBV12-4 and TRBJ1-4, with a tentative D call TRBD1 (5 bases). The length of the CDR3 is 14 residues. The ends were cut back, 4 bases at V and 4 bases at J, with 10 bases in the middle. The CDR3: CASSSGRSNEKLFF. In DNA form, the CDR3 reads TGTGCCAGCAGTTCGGGACGTAGTAATGAAAAACTGTTTTTT.

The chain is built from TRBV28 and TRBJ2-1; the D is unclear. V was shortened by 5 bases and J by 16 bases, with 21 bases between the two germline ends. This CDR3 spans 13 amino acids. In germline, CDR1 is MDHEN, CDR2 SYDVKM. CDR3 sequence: CASSPPLDDEHFF. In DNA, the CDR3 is TGTGCCAGCAGTCCTCCCCTGGACGATGAACACTTCTTC. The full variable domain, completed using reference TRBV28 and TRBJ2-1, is DVKVTQSSRYLVKRTGEKVFLECVQDMDHENMFWYRQDPGLGLRLIYFSYDVKMKEKGDIPEGYSVSREKKERFSLILESASTNQTSMYLCASSPPLDDEHFFGPGTRLTVL.